What follows describes a single TCR beta chain. No antigen is known for it. V gave up 6 bases and J gave up 8 bases; unmatched junction bases: 11. The V gene's germline CDR1 is MNHEY and CDR2 SVGAGI. The CDR3 loop spans 14 amino acids. The sample comes from a study of cytomegalovirus exposure and HLA in healthy donors. The overall study: It was reported in a later analysis that the same platform had been used for the 120 or so validation repertoires as for the 666 first-cohort repertoires. Study findings and constraints: Cytomegalovirus association was assigned to under 200 TCR beta chains. Three chains linked to CMV were shown in vitro to be specific for CMV antigens.

The protocol was immunoSEQ multiplex PCR, while the TCRdb copy is restricted to in-frame clones and leaves out a portion. The top ten clones hold 2% to 2.5% of a sample with 55,000 to 70,000 clones, about 93% of them seen once. This sequence was found in a man between 18 and 29 years old in good health and CMV-seronegative. This chain joins TRBV6-5 and TRBJ1-2; TRBD1 aligns across 8 bases. Sequencing was done on a sample of PBMCs. The CDR3 is CASRGGQAVKGYTF. CDR3 DNA: TGTGCCAGCAGAGGGGGACAGGCGGTAAAAGGCTACACCTTC.